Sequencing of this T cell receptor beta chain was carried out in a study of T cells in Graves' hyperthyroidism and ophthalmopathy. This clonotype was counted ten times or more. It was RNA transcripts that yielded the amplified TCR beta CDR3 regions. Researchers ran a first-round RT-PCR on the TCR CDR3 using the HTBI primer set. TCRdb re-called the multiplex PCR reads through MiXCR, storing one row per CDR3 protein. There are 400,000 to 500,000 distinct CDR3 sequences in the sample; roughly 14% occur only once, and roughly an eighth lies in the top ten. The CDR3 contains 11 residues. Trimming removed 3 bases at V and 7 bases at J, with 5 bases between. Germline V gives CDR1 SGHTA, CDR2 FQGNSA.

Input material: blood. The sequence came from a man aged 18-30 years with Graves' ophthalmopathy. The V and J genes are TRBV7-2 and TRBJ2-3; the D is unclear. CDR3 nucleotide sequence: TGTGCCAGCAGCTTTCAATATACGCAGTATTTT. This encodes CASSFQYTQYF.